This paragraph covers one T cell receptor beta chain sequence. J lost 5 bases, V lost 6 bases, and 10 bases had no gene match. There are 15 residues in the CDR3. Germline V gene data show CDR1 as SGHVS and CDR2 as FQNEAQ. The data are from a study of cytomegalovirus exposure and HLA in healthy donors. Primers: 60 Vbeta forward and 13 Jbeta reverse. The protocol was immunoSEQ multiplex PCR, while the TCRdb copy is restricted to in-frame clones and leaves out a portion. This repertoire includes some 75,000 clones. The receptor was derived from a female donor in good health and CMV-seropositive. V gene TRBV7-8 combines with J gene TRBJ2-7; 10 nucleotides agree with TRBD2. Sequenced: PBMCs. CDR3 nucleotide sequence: TGTGCCAGCAGTTGGGGGCTAGCGGGAGATAACGAGCAGTACTTC. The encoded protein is CASSWGLAGDNEQYF.